These T cell receptor beta chains were read from a single sample in a study of shared clonotypes between healthy human individuals. Profiling relied on immunoSEQ multiplex PCR, and the TCRdb table lists in-frame clones only, not all of them. The repertoire holds approximately 470,000 clones, with approximately 82% as singletons. The sequenced sample consisted of PBMCs. The receptors were gathered from a woman between 35 and 50 years old in good health. Some clones in this sample may be carry-over from other donors' samples. The conserved cysteine and the conserved F or W are not part of the CDR3 here. Fields, in order: J gene, V gene, CDR3 protein.

J gene: TRBJ2-6
V gene: TRBV19
CDR3 protein: ASRSSAGANVLT

J gene: TRBJ2-6
V gene: TRBV4-3
CDR3 protein: ASSPQGAGANVLT

J gene: TRBJ2-1
V gene: TRBV7-3
CDR3 protein: ASSPSPLRDLYNEQF

J gene: TRBJ2-1
V gene: TRBV5-6
CDR3 protein: ASLRSVWDEQF

J gene: TRBJ2-7
V gene: TRBV7-2
CDR3 protein: ASSLTRSGIEQY

J gene: TRBJ2-1
V gene: TRBV5-4
CDR3 protein: ASSLVAGGPYNEQF

J gene: TRBJ2-1
V gene: TRBV5-5
CDR3 protein: ASRWWTSGVDNEQF

J gene: TRBJ2-3
V gene: TRBV7-9
CDR3 protein: ASSLPGLAGDTQY

J gene: TRBJ2-3
V gene: TRBV20-1
CDR3 protein: SAGITDTQY

J gene: TRBJ2-1
V gene: TRBV7-9
CDR3 protein: ASSINGLAGGYNEQF

J gene: TRBJ2-7
V gene: TRBV5-1
CDR3 protein: ASSLDGRGFGEQY

J gene: TRBJ2-7
V gene: TRBV5-1
CDR3 protein: ASSSGQGAYEQY

J gene: TRBJ2-2
V gene: TRBV28
CDR3 protein: ASSLFSGTNTGELF

J gene: TRBJ1-6
V gene: TRBV30
CDR3 protein: ASTETNNSPLH

J gene: TRBJ2-1
V gene: TRBV11-3
CDR3 protein: ASSFLAGGGEQF